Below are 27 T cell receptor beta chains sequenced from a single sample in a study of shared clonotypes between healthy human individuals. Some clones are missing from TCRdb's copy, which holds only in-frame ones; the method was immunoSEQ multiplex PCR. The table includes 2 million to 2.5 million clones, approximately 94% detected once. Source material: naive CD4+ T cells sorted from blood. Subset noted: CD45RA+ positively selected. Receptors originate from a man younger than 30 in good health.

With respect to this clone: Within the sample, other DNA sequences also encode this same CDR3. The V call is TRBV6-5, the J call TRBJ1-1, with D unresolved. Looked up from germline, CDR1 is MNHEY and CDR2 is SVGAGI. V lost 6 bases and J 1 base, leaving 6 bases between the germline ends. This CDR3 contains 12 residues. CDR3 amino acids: CASRRGNTEAFF. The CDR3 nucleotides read TGTGCCAGCAGACGAGGGAACACTGAAGCTTTCTTT.

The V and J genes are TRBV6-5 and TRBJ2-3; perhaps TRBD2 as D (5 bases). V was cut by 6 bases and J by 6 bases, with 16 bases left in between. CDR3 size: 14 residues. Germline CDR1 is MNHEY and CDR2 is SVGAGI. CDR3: CASSPLNRGDTQYF. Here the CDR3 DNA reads TGTGCCAGCAGCCCTTTAAATCGCGGGGATACGCAGTATTTT.

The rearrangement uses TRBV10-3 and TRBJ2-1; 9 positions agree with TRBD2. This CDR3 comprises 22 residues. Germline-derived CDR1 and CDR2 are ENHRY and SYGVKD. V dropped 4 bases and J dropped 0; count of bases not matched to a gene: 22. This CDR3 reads CAISGSTSETSGAQPSYNEQFF. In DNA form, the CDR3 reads TGTGCCATCAGTGGAAGCACCTCTGAGACTAGCGGAGCCCAGCCCTCCTACAATGAGCAGTTCTTC.

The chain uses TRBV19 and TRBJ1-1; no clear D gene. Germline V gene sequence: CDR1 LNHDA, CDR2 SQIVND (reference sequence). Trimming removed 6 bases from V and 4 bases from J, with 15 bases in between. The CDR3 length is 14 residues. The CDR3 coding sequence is TGTGCCAGTAGAAGAGGAGGTGAGAGCACTGAAGCTTTCTTT. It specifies CASRRGGESTEAFF.

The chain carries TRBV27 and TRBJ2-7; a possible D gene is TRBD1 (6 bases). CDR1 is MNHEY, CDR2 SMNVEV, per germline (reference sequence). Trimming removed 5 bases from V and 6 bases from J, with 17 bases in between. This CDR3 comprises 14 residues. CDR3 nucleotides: TGTGCCAGCAGTCCATACCTACAGGGTTCCGAGCAGTACTTC. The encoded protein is CASSPYLQGSEQYF.

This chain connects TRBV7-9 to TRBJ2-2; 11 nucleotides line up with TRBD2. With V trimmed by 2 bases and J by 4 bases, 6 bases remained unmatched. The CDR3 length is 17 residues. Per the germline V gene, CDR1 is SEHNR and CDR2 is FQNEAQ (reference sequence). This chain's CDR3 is CASSLYTSGGRTGELFF. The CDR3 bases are TGTGCCAGCAGCTTATATACTAGCGGGGGTCGCACCGGGGAGCTGTTTTTT.

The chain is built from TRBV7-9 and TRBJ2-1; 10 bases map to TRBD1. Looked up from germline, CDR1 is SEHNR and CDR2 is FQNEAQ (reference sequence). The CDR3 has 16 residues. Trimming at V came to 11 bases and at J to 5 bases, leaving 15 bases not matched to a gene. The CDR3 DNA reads TGTGCCGGGGGGGCCGGGACAGGGGTTCCTAACAATGAGCAGTTCTTC. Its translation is CAGGAGTGVPNNEQFF.

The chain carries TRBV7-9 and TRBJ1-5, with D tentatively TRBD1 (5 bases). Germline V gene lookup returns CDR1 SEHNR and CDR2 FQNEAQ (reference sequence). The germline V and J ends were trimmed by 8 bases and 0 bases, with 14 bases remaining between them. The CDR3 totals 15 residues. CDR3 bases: TGTGCCAGCTCAGCCTCAGGGTATAGCAATCAGCCCCAGCATTTT. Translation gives CASSASGYSNQPQHF.

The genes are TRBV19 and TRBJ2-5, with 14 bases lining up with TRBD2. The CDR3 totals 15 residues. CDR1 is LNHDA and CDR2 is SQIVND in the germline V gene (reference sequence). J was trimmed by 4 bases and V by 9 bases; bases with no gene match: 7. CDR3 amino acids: CASGTSGRKGETQYF. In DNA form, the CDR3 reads TGTGCCAGCGGGACTAGCGGGAGAAAGGGAGAGACCCAGTACTTC.

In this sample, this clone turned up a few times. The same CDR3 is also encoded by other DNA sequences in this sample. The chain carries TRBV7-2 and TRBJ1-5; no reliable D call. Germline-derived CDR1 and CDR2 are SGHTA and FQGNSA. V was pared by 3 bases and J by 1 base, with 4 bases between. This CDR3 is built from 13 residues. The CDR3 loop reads CASSFVSNQPQHF. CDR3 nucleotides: TGTGCCAGCAGCTTTGTCAGCAATCAGCCCCAGCATTTT.

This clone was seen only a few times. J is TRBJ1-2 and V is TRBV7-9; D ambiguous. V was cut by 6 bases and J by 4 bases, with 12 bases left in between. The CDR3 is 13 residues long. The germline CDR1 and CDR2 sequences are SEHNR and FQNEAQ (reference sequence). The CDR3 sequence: CASRPLGSYGYTF. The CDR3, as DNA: TGTGCCAGCAGACCTTTGGGCAGCTATGGCTACACCTTC.

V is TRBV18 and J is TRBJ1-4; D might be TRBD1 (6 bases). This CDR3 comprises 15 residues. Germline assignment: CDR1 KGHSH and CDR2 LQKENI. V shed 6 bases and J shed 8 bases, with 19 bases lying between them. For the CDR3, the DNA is TGTGCCAGCTCCCCAGTAGGGGGGCTTGGAGAAAAACTGTTTTTT. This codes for CASSPVGGLGEKLFF.

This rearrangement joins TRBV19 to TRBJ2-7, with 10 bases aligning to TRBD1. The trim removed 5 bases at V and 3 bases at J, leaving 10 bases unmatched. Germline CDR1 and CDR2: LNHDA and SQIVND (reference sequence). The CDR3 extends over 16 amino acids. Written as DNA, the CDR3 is TGTGCCAGTAGTCTGGACAGGGGGAACACACGCTACGAGCAGTACTTC. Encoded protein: CASSLDRGNTRYEQYF.

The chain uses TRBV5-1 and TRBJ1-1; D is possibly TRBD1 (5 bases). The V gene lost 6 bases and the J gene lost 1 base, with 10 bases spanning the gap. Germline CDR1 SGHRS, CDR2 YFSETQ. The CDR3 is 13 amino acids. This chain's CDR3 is CASTSGGNTEAFF. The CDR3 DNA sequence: TGCGCCAGCACCAGCGGGGGGAACACTGAAGCTTTCTTT.

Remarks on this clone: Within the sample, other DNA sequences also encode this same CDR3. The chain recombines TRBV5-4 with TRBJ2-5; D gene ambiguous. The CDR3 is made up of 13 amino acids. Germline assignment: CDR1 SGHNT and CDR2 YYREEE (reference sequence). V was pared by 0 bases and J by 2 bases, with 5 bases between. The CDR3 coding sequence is TGTGCCAGCAGCTTGGGGCAGCAAGAGACCCAGTACTTC. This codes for CASSLGQQETQYF.

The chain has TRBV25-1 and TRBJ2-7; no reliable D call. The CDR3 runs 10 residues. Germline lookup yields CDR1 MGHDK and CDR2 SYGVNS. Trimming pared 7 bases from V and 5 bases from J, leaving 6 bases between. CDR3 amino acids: CASKGNEQYF. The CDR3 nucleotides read TGTGCCAGCAAGGGAAACGAGCAGTACTTC.

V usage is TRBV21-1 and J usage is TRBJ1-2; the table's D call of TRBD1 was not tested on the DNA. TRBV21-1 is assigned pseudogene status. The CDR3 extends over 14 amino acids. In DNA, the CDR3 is TGTGCCAGCAGCAGGGGACAGGGCAACTATGGCTACACCTTC. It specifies CASSRGQGNYGYTF.

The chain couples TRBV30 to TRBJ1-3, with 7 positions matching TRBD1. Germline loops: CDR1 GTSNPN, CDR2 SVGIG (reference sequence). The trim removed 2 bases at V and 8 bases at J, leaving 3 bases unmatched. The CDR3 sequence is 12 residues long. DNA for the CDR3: TGTGCCTGGAGTTTTCAGGGGGACACCATATATTTT. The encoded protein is CAWSFQGDTIYF.

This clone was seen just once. The CDR3 protein is CASSQGRQGARTEAFF. Written as DNA, the CDR3 is TGCGCCAGCAGCCAGGGACGACAGGGGGCTAGGACTGAAGCTTTCTTT. The chain joins TRBV4-1 to TRBJ1-1; 10 bases are shared with TRBD1. J lost 5 bases, V lost 3 bases, and 9 bases had no gene match. The CDR3 spans 16 residues. CDR1 and CDR2 (germline): MGHRA, YSYEKL.

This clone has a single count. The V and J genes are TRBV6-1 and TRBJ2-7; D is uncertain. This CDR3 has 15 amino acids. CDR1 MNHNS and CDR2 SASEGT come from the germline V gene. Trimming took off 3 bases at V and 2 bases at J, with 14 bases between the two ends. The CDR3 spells CASSDRHPGAYEQYF. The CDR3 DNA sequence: TGTGCCAGCAGTGACCGGCACCCGGGCGCCTACGAGCAGTACTTC.

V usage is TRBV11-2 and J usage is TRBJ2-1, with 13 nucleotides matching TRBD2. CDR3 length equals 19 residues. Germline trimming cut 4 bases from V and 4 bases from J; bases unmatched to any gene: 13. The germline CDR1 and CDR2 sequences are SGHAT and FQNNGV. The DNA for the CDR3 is TGTGCCAGCAGCTCCTTTTTGGGGACTAGCGGGATCCAATACAATGAGCAGTTCTTC. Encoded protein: CASSSFLGTSGIQYNEQFF.

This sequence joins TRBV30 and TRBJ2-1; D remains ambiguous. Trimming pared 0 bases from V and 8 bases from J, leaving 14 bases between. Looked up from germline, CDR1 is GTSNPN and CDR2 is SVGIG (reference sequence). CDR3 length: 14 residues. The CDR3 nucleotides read TGTGCCTGGAGTGTAGGCTTCAGGAAGGATGAGCAGTTCTTC. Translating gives CAWSVGFRKDEQFF. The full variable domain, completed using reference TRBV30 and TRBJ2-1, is SQTIHQWPATLVQPVGSPLSLECTVEGTSNPNLYWYRQAAGRGLQLLFYSVGIGQISSEVPQNLSASRPQDRQFILSSKKLLLSDSGFYLCAWSVGFRKDEQFFGPGTRLTVL.

CDR3 loop: CAWTHSLRKGGVGYTF. In nucleotides, the CDR3 is TGTGCCTGGACACACTCTCTCCGGAAGGGCGGCGTCGGCTACACCTTC. J is TRBJ1-2 and V is TRBV30; D not certain. Trimming took 4 bases from V and 8 from J, leaving 26 bases between them. Germline-derived CDR1 and CDR2 are GTSNPN and SVGIG (reference sequence). The CDR3 consists of 16 residues. Full variable domain (rest looked up from reference TRBV30 and TRBJ1-2): SQTIHQWPATLVQPVGSPLSLECTVEGTSNPNLYWYRQAAGRGLQLLFYSVGIGQISSEVPQNLSASRPQDRQFILSSKKLLLSDSGFYLCAWTHSLRKGGVGYTFGSGTRLTVV.

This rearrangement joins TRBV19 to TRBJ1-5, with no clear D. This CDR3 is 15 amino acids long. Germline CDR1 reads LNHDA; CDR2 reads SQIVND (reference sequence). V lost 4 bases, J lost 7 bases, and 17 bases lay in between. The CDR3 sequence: CASSTTWQSGQPQHF. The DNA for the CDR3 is TGTGCCAGTAGTACCACCTGGCAGTCGGGACAGCCCCAGCATTTT.

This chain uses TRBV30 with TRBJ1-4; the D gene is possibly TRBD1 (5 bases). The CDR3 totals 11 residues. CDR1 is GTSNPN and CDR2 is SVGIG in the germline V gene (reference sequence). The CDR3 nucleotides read TGTGGAGGGACCGGTGGGGAAAAACTGTTTTTT. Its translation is CGGTGGEKLFF. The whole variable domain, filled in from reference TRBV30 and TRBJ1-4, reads SQTIHQWPATLVQPVGSPLSLECTVEGTSNPNLYWYRQAAGRGLQLLFYSVGIGQISSEVPQNLSASRPQDRQFILSSKKLLLSDSGFYLCGGTGGEKLFFGSGTQLSVL.

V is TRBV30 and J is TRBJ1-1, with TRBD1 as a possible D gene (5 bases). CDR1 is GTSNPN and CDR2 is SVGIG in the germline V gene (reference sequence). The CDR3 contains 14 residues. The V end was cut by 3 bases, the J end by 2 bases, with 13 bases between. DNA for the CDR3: TGTGCCTGGAGCGGTCCAGGGAAAAACACTGAAGCTTTCTTT. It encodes CAWSGPGKNTEAFF.

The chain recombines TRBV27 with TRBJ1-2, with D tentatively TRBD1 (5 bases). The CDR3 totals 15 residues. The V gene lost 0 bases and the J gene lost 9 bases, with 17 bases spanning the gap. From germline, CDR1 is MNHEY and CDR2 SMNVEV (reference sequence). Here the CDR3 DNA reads TGTGCCAGCAGTTTATCGTCCGGGGGAGGATTTCGCTACACCTTC. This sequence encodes CASSLSSGGGFRYTF.